These 17 T cell receptor beta chains were sequenced from one sample in a study of blood T cell repertoires in COVID-19. Assay: immunoSEQ multiplex PCR; the TCRdb copy retains only in-frame clones and omits some. Of around 200,000 clones in the sample, 70% to 90% were seen once. Specimen: PBMCs or T cells enriched from blood (not recorded which). These receptors were collected from a woman under 30 who had recovered from COVID-19.

V gene TRBV4-1 combines with J gene TRBJ1-6, with a tentative D call TRBD1 (6 bases). The CDR3 has 16 amino acids. In germline, CDR1 is MGHRA, CDR2 YSYEKL. V lost 4 bases and J 6 bases, leaving 16 bases between the germline ends. The CDR3: CASSRQRGSANSPLHF. CDR3 bases: TGCGCCAGCAGCCGGCAAAGGGGGAGCGCTAATTCACCCCTCCACTTT.

J is TRBJ2-7 and V is TRBV4-3, with TRBD1 identical over 7 bases. Trimming took 2 bases from V and 3 from J; bases not matched to a gene: 4. This CDR3 spans 14 amino acids. The V gene's germline CDR1 is LGHNA and CDR2 YSLEER. Here the CDR3 reads CASSQSQGFYEQYF. In DNA, the CDR3 is TGCGCCAGCAGCCAATCACAGGGGTTCTACGAGCAGTACTTC.

The chain joins TRBV5-3 to TRBJ2-1; TRBD2 is a possible D gene (5 bases). TRBV5-3 qualifies as an ORF whose function is uncertain. Trimming took off 2 bases at V and 6 bases at J, with 9 bases between the two ends. This CDR3 contains 13 residues. DNA of the CDR3: TGTGCCAGAAGCTTACCGAGCGGCAATGAGCAGTTCTTC. This codes for CARSLPSGNEQFF.

V gene TRBV10-3 combines with J gene TRBJ2-7, with TRBD2 matching 11 bases. The CDR3 has 17 residues. J lost 6 bases, V lost 10 bases, and 20 bases had no gene match. Germline V gene data show CDR1 as ENHRY and CDR2 as SYGVKD. Written as DNA, the CDR3 is TGTGCCACCAATGGCGGCCGACTAGCGGGAACAGACGGCGAGCAGTACTTC. It yields the protein CATNGGRLAGTDGEQYF.

The CDR3 DNA reads TGTGCCAGCAGCTTAACCTCGACTGGCTCCTACAATGAGCAGTTCTTC. Translating gives CASSLTSTGSYNEQFF. The chain has TRBV7-3 and TRBJ2-1; D uncertain. V shed 0 bases and J shed 0 bases, with 9 bases lying between them. The CDR3 runs to 16 residues. Germline values: CDR1 SGHTA, CDR2 FQGTGA.

This clone was seen more than once but under ten times. J is TRBJ1-5 and V is TRBV19; TRBD1 is a possible D gene (5 bases). The CDR3 has 16 residues. Germline V CDR1 and CDR2: LNHDA, SQIVND (reference sequence). The germline V and J ends were trimmed by 5 bases and 2 bases, with 16 bases remaining between them. The CDR3 loop is CASSLGAGIGNQPQHF. The CDR3 region has the DNA TGTGCCAGTAGTTTAGGCGCAGGGATTGGCAATCAGCCCCAGCATTTT. The complete variable domain, with remaining parts taken from reference TRBV19 and TRBJ1-5, reads DGGITQSPKYLFRKEGQNVTLSCEQNLNHDAMYWYRQDPGQGLRLIYYSQIVNDFQKGDIAEGYSVSREKKESFPLTVTSAQKNPTAFYLCASSLGAGIGNQPQHFGDGTRLSIL.

V usage is TRBV3-1 (or the pseudogene TRBV3-2) and J usage is TRBJ2-7; TRBD2 matches at 11 bases. Per the germline V gene, CDR1 is LGHDT and CDR2 is YNNKEL (reference sequence). This CDR3 spans 16 amino acids. Trimming took 4 bases from V and 0 from J; bases not matched to a gene: 5. CDR3 DNA: TGTGCCAGCAGCCGAGGACTAGCGGGTCTCTCCTACGAGCAGTACTTC. Amino acids: CASSRGLAGLSYEQYF.

The genes are TRBV24-1 and TRBJ2-1, with D perhaps matching TRBD2 (6 bases). V lost 12 bases and J 4 bases, leaving 15 bases between the germline ends. This CDR3 region has 13 residues. Per the germline V gene, CDR1 is KGHDR and CDR2 is SFDVKD. CDR3 in DNA: TGTGCCGTCGGGACTCCCGGTTACAATGAGCAGTTCTTC. Translation gives CAVGTPGYNEQFF.

The V call is TRBV27, the J call TRBJ2-2, with D maybe TRBD2 (6 bases). The CDR3 has 12 amino acids. With 3 bases removed from V and 13 bases from J, the gap between germline ends came to 12 bases. Germline lookup yields CDR1 MNHEY and CDR2 SMNVEV (reference sequence). The chain's CDR3 is CASSLRGGLLFF. The CDR3 DNA is TGTGCCAGCAGTTTGAGAGGAGGGCTGCTGTTTTTT.

This rearrangement joins TRBV11-3 to TRBJ2-2; D not certain. This CDR3 spans 14 amino acids. Trimming took 5 bases from V and 5 from J, leaving 12 bases between them. The germline CDR1 and CDR2 sequences are SGHNT and YENEEA. The CDR3 nucleotides read TGTGCCAGCAGCCCGACTGCGGTTACCGGGGAGCTGTTTTTT. Amino acid sequence: CASSPTAVTGELFF.

This clone came up once. The chain recombines TRBV5-1 with TRBJ2-5; 10 bases line up with TRBD2. Germline assignment: CDR1 SGHRS and CDR2 YFSETQ. This CDR3 is 15 amino acids long. The J segment lost 7 bases and the V segment lost 4 bases, leaving 10 bases of the junction unmatched. In nucleotides, the CDR3 is TGCGCCAGCAGCGCACGGGACAGCGGGAGGGGGACCCAGTACTTC. This encodes CASSARDSGRGTQYF. Combining the CDR3 with reference TRBV5-1 and TRBJ2-5 gives the whole variable domain KAGVTQTPRYLIKTRGQQVTLSCSPISGHRSVSWYQQTPGQGLQFLFEYFSETQRNKGNFPGRFSGRQFSNSRSEMNVSTLELGDSALYLCASSARDSGRGTQYFGPGTRLLVL.

This clone showed up just once. In the same sample, other DNA sequences code for this CDR3. The V call is TRBV7-9, the J call TRBJ1-1, with 8 bases matching TRBD1. The CDR3 is 14 residues long. The V gene's germline CDR1 is SEHNR and CDR2 FQNEAQ (reference sequence). With V trimmed by 5 bases and J by 2 bases, 4 bases remained unmatched. The CDR3 sequence: CASSLGQGNTEAFF. CDR3 nucleotide sequence: TGTGCCAGCAGCCTCGGACAGGGAAACACTGAAGCTTTCTTT. Combining the CDR3 with reference TRBV7-9 and TRBJ1-1 gives the whole variable domain DTGVSQNPRHKITKRGQNVTFRCDPISEHNRLYWYRQTLGQGPEFLTYFQNEAQLEKSRLLSDRFSAERPKGSFSTLEIQRTEQGDSAMYLCASSLGQGNTEAFFGQGTRLTVV.

V and J are TRBV5-1 and TRBJ2-7; D unclear. The CDR3 extends over 14 amino acids. The germline gives CDR1 SGHRS, CDR2 YFSETQ. V dropped 1 base and J dropped 5 bases, with 13 bases sitting between them. The CDR3 sequence: CASSLSTVADEQYF. CDR3 sequence (DNA): TGCGCCAGCAGCTTGTCTACGGTCGCTGACGAGCAGTACTTC.

In nucleotides, the CDR3 is TGTGCCAGTGTAGCGGGAGGCCCCCAAGAGACCCAGTACTTC. It is translated as CASVAGGPQETQYF. V usage is TRBV2 and J usage is TRBJ2-5, with 10 bases fitting TRBD2. J lost 1 base, V lost 9 bases, and 5 bases had no gene match. Germline V lookup: CDR1 SNHLY, CDR2 FYNNEI. This CDR3 spans 14 amino acids.

The chain uses TRBV28 and TRBJ2-7; 7 bases fit TRBD1. The junction had 11 bases not matched to a gene; V was cut back by 5 bases and J by 4 bases. CDR3 length: 15 residues. In germline, CDR1 is MDHEN, CDR2 SYDVKM. Written as DNA, the CDR3 is TGTGCCAGCAGTGGAACAGGGGCGGCCTCTTACGAGCAGTACTTC. Encoded protein: CASSGTGAASYEQYF.

This clone was observed a single time. The rearrangement uses TRBV7-9 and TRBJ1-1, with D perhaps matching TRBD1 (6 bases). The germline V gene has CDR1 SEHNR and CDR2 FQNEAQ (reference sequence). The CDR3 is 15 amino acids. V was shortened by 5 bases and J by 1 base, with 14 bases between the two germline ends. CDR3 sequence reads: CASSTAGTSNTEAFF. CDR3 DNA sequence: TGTGCCAGCAGCACGGCCGGGACATCGAACACTGAAGCTTTCTTT.

The chain recombines TRBV3-1 (or the pseudogene TRBV3-2) with TRBJ2-1, with TRBD2 identical over 11 bases. This CDR3 is 17 amino acids long. The junction had 5 bases not matched to a gene; V was cut back by 4 bases and J by 0 bases. Germline lookup yields CDR1 LGHDT and CDR2 YNNKEL (reference sequence). The CDR3 DNA sequence: TGTGCCAGCAGCCCGACTAGCGGGACGAGCTCCTACAATGAGCAGTTCTTC. Protein sequence: CASSPTSGTSSYNEQFF.